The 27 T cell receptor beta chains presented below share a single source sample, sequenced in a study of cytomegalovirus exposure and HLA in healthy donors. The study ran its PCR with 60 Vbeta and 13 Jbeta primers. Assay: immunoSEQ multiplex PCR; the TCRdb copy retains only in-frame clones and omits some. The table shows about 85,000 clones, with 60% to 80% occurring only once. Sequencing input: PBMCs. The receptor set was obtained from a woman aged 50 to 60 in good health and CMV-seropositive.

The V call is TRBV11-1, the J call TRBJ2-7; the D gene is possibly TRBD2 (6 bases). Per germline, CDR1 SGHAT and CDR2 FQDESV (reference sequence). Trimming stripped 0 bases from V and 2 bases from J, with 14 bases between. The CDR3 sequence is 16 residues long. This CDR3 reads CASSLAFGGNTYEQYF. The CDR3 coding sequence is TGTGCCAGCAGCTTAGCGTTCGGGGGTAACACCTACGAGCAGTACTTC.

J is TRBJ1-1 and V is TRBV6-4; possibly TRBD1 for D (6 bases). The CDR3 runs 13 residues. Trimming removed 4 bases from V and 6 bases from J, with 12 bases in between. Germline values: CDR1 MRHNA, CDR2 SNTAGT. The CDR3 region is CASSAQGAAEAFF. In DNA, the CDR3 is TGTGCCAGCAGTGCACAGGGAGCGGCTGAAGCTTTCTTT.

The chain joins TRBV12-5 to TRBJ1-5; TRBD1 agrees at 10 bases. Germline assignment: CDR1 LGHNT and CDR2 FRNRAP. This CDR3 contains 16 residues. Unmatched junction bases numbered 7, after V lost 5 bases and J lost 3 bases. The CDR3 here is CASGPGTGATNQPQHF. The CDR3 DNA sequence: TGTGCTAGTGGTCCCGGGACAGGGGCTACCAATCAGCCCCAGCATTTT.

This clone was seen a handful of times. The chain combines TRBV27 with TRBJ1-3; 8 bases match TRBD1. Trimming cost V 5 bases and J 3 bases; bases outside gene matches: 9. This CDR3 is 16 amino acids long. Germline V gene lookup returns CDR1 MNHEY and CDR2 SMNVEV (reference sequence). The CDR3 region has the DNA TGTGCCAGCAGTCCAAGACAGGGGAGCTTTGGAAACACCATATATTTT. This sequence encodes CASSPRQGSFGNTIYF.

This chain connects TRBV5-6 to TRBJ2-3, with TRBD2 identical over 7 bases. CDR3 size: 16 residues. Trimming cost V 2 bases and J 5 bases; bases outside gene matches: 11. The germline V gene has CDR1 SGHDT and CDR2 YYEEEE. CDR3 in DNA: TGTGCCAGCAGCTTCACAGGCGGGAGAGGGTTAGATACGCAGTATTTT. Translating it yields CASSFTGGRGLDTQYF.

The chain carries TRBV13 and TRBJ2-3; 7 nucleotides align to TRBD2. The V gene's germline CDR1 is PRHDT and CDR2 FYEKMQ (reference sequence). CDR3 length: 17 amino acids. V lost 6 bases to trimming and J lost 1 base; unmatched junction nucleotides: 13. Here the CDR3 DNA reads TGTGCCAGCAGGGAGAGGGAGGGGCGCAAGGGCACAGATACGCAGTATTTT. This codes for CASREREGRKGTDTQYF.

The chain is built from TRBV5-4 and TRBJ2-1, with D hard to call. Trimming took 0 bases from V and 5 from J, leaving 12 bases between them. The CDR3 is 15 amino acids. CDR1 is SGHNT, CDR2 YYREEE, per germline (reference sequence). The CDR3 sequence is CASSLGPGHNNEQFF. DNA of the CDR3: TGTGCCAGCAGCTTGGGTCCAGGCCATAACAATGAGCAGTTCTTC.

The CDR3, as DNA: TGTGCCAGCAGCTTAGCAGGGGGCAAAAACATTCAGTACTTC. This codes for CASSLAGGKNIQYF. This chain links TRBV7-2 with TRBJ2-4; D is perhaps TRBD1 (6 bases). V was pared by 0 bases and J by 3 bases, with 6 bases between. CDR1 SGHTA and CDR2 FQGNSA come from the germline V gene. The CDR3 sequence is 14 residues long.

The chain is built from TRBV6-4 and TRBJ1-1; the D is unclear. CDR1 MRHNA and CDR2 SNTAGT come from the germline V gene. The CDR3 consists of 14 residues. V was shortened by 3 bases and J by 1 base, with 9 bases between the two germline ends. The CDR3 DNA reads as TGTGCCAGCAGTGAGAATGAGGGGAACACTGAAGCTTTCTTT. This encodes CASSENEGNTEAFF.

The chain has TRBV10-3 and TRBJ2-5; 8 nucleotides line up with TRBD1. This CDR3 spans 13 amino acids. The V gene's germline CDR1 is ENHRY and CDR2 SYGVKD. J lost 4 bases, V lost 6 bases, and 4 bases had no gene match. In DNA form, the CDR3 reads TGTGCCATCAGGATTACAGGGGGAGAGACCCAGTACTTC. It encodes CAIRITGGETQYF.

CDR3 in DNA: TGTGCCAGCAGTCTAGGACAGGGTGACTATGGCTACACCTTC. As protein: CASSLGQGDYGYTF. This rearrangement joins TRBV28 to TRBJ1-2, with TRBD1 matching over 8 bases. V lost 5 bases, J lost 3 bases, and 5 bases stayed unmatched. The CDR3 totals 14 residues. Per germline, CDR1 MDHEN and CDR2 SYDVKM.

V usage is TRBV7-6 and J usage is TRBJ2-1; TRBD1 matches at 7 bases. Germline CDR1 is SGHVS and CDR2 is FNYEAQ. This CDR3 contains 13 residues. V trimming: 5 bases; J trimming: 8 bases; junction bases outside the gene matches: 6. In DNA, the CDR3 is TGTGCCAGCAGCAAAAGACAGGGCGATGAGCAGTTCTTC. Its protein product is CASSKRQGDEQFF.

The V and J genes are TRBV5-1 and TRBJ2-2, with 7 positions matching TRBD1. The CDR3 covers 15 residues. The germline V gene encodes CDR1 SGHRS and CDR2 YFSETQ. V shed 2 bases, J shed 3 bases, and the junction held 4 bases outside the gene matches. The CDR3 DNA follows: TGCGCCAGCAGCTTTGACAGGGCATACACCGGGGAGCTGTTTTTT. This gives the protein CASSFDRAYTGELFF.

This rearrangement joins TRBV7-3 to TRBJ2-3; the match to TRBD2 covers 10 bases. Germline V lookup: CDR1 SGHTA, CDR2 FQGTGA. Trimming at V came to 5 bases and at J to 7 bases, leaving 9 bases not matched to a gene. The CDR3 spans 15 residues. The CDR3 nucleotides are TGTGCCAGCAGCCCAGGGCAGCGGGGGGGTTATACGCAGTATTTT. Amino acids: CASSPGQRGGYTQYF. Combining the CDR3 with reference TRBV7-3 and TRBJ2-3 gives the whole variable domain GAGVSQTPSNKVTEKGKYVELRCDPISGHTALYWYRQSLGQGPEFLIYFQGTGAADDSGLPNDRFFAVRPEGSVSTLKIQRTERGDSAVYLCASSPGQRGGYTQYFGPGTRLTVL.

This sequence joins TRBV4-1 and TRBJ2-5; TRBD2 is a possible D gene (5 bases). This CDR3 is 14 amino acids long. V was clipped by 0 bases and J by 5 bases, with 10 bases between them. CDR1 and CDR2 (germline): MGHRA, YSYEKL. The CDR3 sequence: CASSQDIARETQYF. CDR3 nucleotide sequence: TGCGCCAGCAGCCAAGATATAGCGCGGGAGACCCAGTACTTC.

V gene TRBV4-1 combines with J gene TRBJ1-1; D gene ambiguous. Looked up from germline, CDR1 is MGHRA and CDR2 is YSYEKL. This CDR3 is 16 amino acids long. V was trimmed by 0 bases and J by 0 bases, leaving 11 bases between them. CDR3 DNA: TGCGCCAGCAGCCAAGAACGGCGGGGTATGAACACTGAAGCTTTCTTT. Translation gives CASSQERRGMNTEAFF.

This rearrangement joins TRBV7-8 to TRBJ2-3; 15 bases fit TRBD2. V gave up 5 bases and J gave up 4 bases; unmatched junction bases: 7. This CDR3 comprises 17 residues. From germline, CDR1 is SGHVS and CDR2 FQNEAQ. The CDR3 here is CASSPWTSGGASDTQYF. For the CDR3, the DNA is TGTGCCAGCAGCCCTTGGACTAGCGGGGGGGCGTCAGATACGCAGTATTTT.

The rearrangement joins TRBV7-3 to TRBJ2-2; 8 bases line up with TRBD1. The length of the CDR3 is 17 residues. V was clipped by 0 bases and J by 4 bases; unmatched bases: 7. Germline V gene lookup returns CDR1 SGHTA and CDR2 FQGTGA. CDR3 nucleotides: TGTGCCAGCAGCTTAACCGAAGGGACAGGACCCACCGGGGAGCTGTTTTTT. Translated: CASSLTEGTGPTGELFF.

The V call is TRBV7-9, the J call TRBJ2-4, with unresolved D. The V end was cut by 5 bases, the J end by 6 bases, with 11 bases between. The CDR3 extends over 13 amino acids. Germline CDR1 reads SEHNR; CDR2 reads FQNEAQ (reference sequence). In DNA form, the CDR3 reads TGTGCCAGCAGCCTCCTTTCAGGAAACATTCAGTACTTC. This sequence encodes CASSLLSGNIQYF.

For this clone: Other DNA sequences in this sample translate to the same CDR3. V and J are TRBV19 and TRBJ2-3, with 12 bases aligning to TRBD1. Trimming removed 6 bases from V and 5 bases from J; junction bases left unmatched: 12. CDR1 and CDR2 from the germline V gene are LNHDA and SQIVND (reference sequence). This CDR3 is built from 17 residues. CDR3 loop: CASSIPPGTGGGDTQYF. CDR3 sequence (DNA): TGTGCCAGTAGCATCCCGCCCGGGACAGGGGGCGGAGATACGCAGTATTTT.

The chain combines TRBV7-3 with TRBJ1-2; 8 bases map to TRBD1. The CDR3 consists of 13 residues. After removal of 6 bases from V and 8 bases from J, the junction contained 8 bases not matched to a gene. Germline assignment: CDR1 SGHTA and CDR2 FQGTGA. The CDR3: CASSYRTGHGYTF. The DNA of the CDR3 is TGTGCCAGCAGTTACCGGACAGGGCACGGCTACACCTTC.

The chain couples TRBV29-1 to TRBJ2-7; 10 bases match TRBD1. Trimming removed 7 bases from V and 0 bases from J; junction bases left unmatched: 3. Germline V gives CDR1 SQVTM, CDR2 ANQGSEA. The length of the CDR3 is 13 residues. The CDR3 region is CSAGQGDSYEQYF. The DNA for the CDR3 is TGCAGCGCTGGACAGGGGGACTCCTACGAGCAGTACTTC.

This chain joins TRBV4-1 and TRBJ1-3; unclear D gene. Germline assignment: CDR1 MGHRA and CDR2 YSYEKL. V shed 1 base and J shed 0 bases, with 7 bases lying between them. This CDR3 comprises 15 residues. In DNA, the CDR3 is TGCGCCAGCAGCCAAGGAGATCTCTCTGGAAACACCATATATTTT. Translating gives CASSQGDLSGNTIYF.

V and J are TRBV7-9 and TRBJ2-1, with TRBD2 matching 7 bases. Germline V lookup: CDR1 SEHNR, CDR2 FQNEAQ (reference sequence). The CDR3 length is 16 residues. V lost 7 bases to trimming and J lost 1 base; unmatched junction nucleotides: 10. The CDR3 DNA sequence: TGTGCCAGCACCTCCCCACGCGGGGGTTCCTACAATGAGCAGTTCTTC. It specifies CASTSPRGGSYNEQFF. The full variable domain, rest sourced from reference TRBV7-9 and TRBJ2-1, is DTGVSQNPRHKITKRGQNVTFRCDPISEHNRLYWYRQTLGQGPEFLTYFQNEAQLEKSRLLSDRFSAERPKGSFSTLEIQRTEQGDSAMYLCASTSPRGGSYNEQFFGPGTRLTVL.

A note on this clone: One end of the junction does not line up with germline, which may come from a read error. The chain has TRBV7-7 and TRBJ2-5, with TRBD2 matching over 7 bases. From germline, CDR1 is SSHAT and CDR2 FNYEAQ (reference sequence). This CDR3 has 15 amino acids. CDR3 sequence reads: CASSVAGVPSETQYF. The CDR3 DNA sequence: TGTGCTAGCAGCGTCGCGGGGGTCCCTTCGGAGACCCAGTACTTC. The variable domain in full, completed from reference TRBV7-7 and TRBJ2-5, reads GAGVSQSPRYKVTKRGQDVTLRCDPISSHATLYWYQQALGQGPEFLTYFNYEAQPDKSGLPSDRFSAERPEGSISTLTIQRTEQRDSAMYRCASSVAGVPSETQYFGPGTRLLVL.

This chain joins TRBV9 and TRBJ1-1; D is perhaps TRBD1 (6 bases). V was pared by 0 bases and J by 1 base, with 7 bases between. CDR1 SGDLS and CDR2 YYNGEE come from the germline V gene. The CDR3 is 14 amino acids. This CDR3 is CASSVGRGNTEAFF. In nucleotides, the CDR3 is TGTGCCAGCAGCGTAGGCAGGGGGAACACTGAAGCTTTCTTT.

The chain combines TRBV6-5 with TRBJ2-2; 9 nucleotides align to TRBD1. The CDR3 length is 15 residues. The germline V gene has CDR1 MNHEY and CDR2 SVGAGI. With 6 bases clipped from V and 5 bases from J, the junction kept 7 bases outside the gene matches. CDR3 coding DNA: TGTGCCAGCAGCCCGACAGGGGGTCGGACCGGGGAGCTGTTTTTT. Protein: CASSPTGGRTGELFF.